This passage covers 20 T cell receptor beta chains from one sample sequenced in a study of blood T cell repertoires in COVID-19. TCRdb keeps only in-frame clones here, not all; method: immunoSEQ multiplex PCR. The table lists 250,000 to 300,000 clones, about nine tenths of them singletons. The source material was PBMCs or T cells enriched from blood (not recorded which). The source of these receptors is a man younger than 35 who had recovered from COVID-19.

The CDR3 sequence: CAWSVILNNEKLFF. The DNA for the CDR3 is TGTGCCTGGAGTGTAATCCTAAATAATGAAAAACTGTTTTTT. The V call is TRBV30, the J call TRBJ1-4; D remains ambiguous. Germline CDR1 GTSNPN, CDR2 SVGIG (reference sequence). CDR3 size: 14 residues. The ends were cut back, 0 bases at V and 4 bases at J, with 9 bases in the middle.

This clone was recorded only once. This CDR3 reads CASSVQGAVNTGELFF. The CDR3 bases are TGTGCCAGCAGCGTGCAGGGGGCCGTGAACACCGGGGAGCTGTTTTTT. The V call is TRBV9, the J call TRBJ2-2; 8 bases are shared with TRBD1. Unmatched junction bases numbered 4, after V lost 2 bases and J lost 1 base. Germline assignment: CDR1 SGDLS and CDR2 YYNGEE. The CDR3 length is 16 residues. Full variable domain (outside the CDR3, taken from reference TRBV9 and TRBJ2-2): DSGVTQTPKHLITATGQRVTLRCSPRSGDLSVYWYQQSLDQGLQFLIQYYNGEERAKGNILERFSAQQFPDLHSELNLSSLELGDSALYFCASSVQGAVNTGELFFGEGSRLTVL.

CDR3 sequence reads: CASSAGAKNIQYF. The CDR3, as DNA: TGTGCCAGCAGCGCAGGAGCCAAAAACATTCAGTACTTC. V gene TRBV7-9 combines with J gene TRBJ2-4; D unresolved. There are 13 residues in the CDR3. Germline CDR1 and CDR2: SEHNR and FQNEAQ (reference sequence). The V and J ends lost 5 bases and 0 bases respectively, with 5 bases between them.

CDR3 coding DNA: TGTGCCAGCAGCTTAACGTCCGGGAATTTGGCCCTTCACAATGAGCAGTTCTTC. It specifies CASSLTSGNLALHNEQFF. The rearrangement links TRBV7-3 to TRBJ2-1; the D gene is possibly TRBD2 (5 bases). Germline CDR1 reads SGHTA; CDR2 reads FQGTGA. Trimming left V 0 bases short and J 5 bases short, with 20 bases between. The CDR3 is 18 residues long.

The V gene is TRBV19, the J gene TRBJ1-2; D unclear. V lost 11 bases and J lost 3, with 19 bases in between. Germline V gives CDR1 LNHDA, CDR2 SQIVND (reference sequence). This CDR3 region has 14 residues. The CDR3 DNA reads TGTGCCTCCGGTGCTTATGTGAGGGACTATGGCTACACCTTC. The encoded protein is CASGAYVRDYGYTF.

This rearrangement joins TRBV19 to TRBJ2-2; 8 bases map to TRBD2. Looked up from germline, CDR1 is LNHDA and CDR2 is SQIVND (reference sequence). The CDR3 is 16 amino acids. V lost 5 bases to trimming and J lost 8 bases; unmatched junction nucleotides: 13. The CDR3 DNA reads TGTGCCAGTAGTTACCCTGGTAGCGGGGTCCCTGGGGAGCTGTTTTTT. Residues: CASSYPGSGVPGELFF.

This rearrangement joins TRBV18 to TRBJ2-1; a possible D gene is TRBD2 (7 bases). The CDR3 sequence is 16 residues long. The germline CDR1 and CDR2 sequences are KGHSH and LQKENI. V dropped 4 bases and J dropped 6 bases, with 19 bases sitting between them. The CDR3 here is CASSLNAGGGANEQFF. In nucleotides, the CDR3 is TGTGCCAGCTCACTCAACGCCGGAGGGGGGGCCAATGAGCAGTTCTTC.

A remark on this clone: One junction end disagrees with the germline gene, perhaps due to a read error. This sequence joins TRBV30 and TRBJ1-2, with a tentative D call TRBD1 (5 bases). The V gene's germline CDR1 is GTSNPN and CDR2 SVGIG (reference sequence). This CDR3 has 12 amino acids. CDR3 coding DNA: TGTGCCCGGAGTAGGGGTTTAGCTGGCTACACCTTC. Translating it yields CARSRGLAGYTF.

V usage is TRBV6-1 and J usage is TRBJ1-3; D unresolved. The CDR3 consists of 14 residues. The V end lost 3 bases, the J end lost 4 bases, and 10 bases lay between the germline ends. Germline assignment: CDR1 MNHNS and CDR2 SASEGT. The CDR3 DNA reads TGTGCCAGCAGTGAGAGGGAGACGGGAAACACCATATATTTT. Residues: CASSERETGNTIYF.

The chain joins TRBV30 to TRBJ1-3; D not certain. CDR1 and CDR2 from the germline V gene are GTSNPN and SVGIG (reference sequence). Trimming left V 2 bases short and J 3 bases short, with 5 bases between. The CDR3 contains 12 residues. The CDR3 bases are TGTGCCTGGAGTCCCGGTGGAAACACCATATATTTT. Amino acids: CAWSPGGNTIYF.

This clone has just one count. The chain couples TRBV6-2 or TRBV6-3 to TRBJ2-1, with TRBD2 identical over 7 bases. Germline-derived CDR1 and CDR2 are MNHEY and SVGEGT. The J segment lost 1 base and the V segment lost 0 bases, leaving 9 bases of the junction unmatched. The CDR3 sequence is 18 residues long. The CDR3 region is CASSYSKFGGSSYNEQFF. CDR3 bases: TGTGCCAGCAGTTACTCGAAATTCGGGGGGTCTTCCTACAATGAGCAGTTCTTC.

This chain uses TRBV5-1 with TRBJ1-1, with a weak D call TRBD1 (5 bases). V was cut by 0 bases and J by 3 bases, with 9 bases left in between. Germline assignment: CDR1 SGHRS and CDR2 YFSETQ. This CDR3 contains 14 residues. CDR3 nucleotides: TGCGCCAGCAGCTTGGACAGGCTCTACACTGAAGCTTTCTTT. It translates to CASSLDRLYTEAFF.

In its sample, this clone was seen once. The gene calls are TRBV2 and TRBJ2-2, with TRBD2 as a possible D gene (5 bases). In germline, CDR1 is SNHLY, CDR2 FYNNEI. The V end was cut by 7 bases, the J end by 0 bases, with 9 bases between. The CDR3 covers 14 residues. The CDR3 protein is CASNIGANTGELFF. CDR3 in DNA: TGTGCCAGCAACATCGGGGCGAACACCGGGGAGCTGTTTTTT.

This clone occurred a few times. Written as DNA, the CDR3 is TGTGCCAGCAGCGTCGGGTCTAACTACAATGAGCAGTTCTTC. Protein sequence: CASSVGSNYNEQFF. V gene TRBV9 combines with J gene TRBJ2-1; D remains unclear. The V end lost 2 bases, the J end lost 3 bases, and 9 bases lay between the germline ends. Germline CDR1 reads SGDLS; CDR2 reads YYNGEE. CDR3 length: 14 amino acids.

DNA of the CDR3: TGTGCCAGCAGCAACACAGGGGGCTCAACAGATACGCAGTATTTT. It encodes CASSNTGGSTDTQYF. The rearrangement uses TRBV7-3 and TRBJ2-3, with 9 bases lining up with TRBD1. The CDR3 sequence is 15 residues long. CDR1 is SGHTA, CDR2 FQGTGA, per germline. J lost 3 bases, V lost 5 bases, and 6 bases had no gene match.

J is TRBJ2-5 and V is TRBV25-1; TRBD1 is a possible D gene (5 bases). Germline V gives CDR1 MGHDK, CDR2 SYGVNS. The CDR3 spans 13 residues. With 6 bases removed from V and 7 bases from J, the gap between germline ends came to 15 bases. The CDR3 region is CASRKTAPGTQYF. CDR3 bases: TGTGCCAGCAGGAAGACAGCCCCAGGGACCCAGTACTTC. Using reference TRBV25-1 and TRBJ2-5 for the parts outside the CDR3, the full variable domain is EADIYQTPRYLVIGTGKKITLECSQTMGHDKMYWYQQDPGMELHLIHYSYGVNSTEKGDLSSESTVSRIRTEHFPLTLESARPSHTSQYLCASRKTAPGTQYFGPGTRLLVL.

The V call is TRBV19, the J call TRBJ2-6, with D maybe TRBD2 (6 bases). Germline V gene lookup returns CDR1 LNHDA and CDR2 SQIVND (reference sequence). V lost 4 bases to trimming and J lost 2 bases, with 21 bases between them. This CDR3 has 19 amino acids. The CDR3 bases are TGTGCCAGTAGTACCCCCCGCGTTGGGCGCGGGGCTGGGGCCAACGTCCTGACTTTC. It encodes CASSTPRVGRGAGANVLTF.

This chain's CDR3 is CASSPRSVQGGNTEAFF. CDR3 nucleotides: TGTGCCAGCTCACCGCGCTCAGTACAGGGGGGGAACACTGAAGCTTTCTTT. J is TRBJ1-1 and V is TRBV18, with TRBD1 matching over 8 bases. Germline V gives CDR1 KGHSH, CDR2 LQKENI. The CDR3 loop spans 17 amino acids. The V segment lost 3 bases and the J segment 1 base; nucleotides outside the gene matches: 10.

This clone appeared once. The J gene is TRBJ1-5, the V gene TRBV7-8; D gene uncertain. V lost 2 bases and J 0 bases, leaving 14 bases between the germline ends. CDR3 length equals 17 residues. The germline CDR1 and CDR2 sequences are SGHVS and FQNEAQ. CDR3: CASSLFESGFSNQPQHF. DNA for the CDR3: TGTGCCAGCAGCTTATTCGAATCGGGGTTTAGCAATCAGCCCCAGCATTTT.

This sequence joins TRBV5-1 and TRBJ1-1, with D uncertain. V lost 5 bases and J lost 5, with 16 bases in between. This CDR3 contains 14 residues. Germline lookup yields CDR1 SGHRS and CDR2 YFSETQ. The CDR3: CASSHTRGGTEAFF. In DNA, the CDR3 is TGCGCCAGCAGTCATACCCGGGGAGGGACTGAAGCTTTCTTT.